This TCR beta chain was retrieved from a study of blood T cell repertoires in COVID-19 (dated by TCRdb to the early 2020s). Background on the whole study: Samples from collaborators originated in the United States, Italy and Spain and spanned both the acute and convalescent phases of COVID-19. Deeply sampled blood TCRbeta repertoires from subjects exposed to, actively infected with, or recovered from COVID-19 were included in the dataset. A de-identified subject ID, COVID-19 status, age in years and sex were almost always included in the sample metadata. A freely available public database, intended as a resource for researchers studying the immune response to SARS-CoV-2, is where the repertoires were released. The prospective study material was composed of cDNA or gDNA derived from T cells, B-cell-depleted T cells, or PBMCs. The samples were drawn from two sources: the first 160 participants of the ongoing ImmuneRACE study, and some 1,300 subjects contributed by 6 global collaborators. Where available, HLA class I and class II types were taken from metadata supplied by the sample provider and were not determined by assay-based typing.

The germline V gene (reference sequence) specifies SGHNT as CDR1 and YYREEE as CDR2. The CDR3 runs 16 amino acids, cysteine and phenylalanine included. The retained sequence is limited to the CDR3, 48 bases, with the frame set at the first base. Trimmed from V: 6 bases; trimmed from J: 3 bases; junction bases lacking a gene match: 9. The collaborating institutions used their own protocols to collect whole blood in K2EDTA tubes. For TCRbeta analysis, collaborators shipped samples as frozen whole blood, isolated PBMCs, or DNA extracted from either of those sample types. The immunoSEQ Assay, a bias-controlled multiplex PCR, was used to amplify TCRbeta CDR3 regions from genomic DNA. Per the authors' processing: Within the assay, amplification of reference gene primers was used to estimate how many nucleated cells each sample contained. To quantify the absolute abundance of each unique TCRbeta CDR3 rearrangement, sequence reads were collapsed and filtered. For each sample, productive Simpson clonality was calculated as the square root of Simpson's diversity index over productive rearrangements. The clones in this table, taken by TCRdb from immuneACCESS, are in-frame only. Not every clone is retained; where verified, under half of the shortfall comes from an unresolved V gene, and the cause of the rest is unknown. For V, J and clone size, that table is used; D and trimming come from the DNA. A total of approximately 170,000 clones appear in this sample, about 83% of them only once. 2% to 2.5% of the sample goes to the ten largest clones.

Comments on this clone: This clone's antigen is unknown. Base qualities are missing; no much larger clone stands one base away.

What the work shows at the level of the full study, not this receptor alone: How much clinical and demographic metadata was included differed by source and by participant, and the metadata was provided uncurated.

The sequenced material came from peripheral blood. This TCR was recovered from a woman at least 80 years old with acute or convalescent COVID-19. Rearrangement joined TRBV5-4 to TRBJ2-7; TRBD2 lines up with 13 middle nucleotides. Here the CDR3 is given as CASTRGLAGVYYEQYF. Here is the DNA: TGTGCCAGCACCCGCGGACTAGCGGGAGTCTACTACGAGCAGTACTTC.